The 8 T cell receptor beta chains below were found in one sample sequenced in a study of cytomegalovirus exposure and HLA in healthy donors. The PCR ran on 60 Vbeta and 13 Jbeta primers. The method was immunoSEQ multiplex PCR; TCRdb's version includes in-frame clones alone and lacks a portion of them. The data hold approximately 150,000 clones, with around 81% observed a single time. Sequenced material: PBMCs. These receptors originate from a young woman in good health and CMV-seropositive.

The genes are TRBV5-1 and TRBJ2-7; D is perhaps TRBD1 (6 bases). The ends were cut back, 5 bases at V and 0 bases at J, with 12 bases in the middle. Germline loops: CDR1 SGHRS, CDR2 YFSETQ. The CDR3 runs 14 residues. The CDR3 is CASSPDSFSYEQYF. CDR3 bases: TGCGCCAGCAGTCCGGACAGCTTCTCCTACGAGCAGTACTTC. The complete variable domain, with remaining parts taken from reference TRBV5-1 and TRBJ2-7, reads KAGVTQTPRYLIKTRGQQVTLSCSPISGHRSVSWYQQTPGQGLQFLFEYFSETQRNKGNFPGRFSGRQFSNSRSEMNVSTLELGDSALYLCASSPDSFSYEQYFGPGTRLTVT.

V is TRBV4-1 and J is TRBJ1-2, with D unclear. V lost 1 base, J lost 3 bases, and 15 bases lay in between. The length of the CDR3 is 16 residues. Per the germline V gene, CDR1 is MGHRA and CDR2 is YSYEKL. As DNA, the CDR3 is TGCGCCAGCAGCCAAGTTGTCAGGCCCTTAGACTATGGCTACACCTTC. Translated: CASSQVVRPLDYGYTF.

The rearrangement links TRBV16 to TRBJ1-6; tentatively, D is TRBD1 (5 bases). With 4 bases removed from V and 5 bases from J, the gap between germline ends came to 18 bases. Germline lookup yields CDR1 KGHSY and CDR2 FQNENV. The CDR3 has 17 amino acids. CDR3 in DNA: TGTGCCAGCAGCCCCCTCCCCGATCCGGGGGATAATTCACCCCTCCACTTT. The encoded protein is CASSPLPDPGDNSPLHF.

The genes are TRBV29-1 and TRBJ2-7; TRBD2 matches at 11 bases. CDR3 length: 14 amino acids. Per the germline V gene, CDR1 is SQVTM and CDR2 is ANQGSEA. V was pared by 5 bases and J by 5 bases, with 8 bases of the junction left unmatched. For the CDR3, the DNA is TGCAGCGTTCGTCCCTCTAGCGGGGGGCACGAGCAGTACTTC. Its protein is CSVRPSSGGHEQYF.

This chain uses TRBV19 with TRBJ1-5, with a possible D match to TRBD1 (6 bases). CDR1 LNHDA and CDR2 SQIVND come from the germline V gene (reference sequence). V was cut by 0 bases and J by 4 bases, with 10 bases left in between. The CDR3 runs to 15 residues. This chain's CDR3 is CASSIDRDKNQPQHF. In nucleotides, the CDR3 is TGTGCCAGTAGTATAGATCGGGACAAGAATCAGCCCCAGCATTTT.

V gene TRBV5-5 combines with J gene TRBJ1-4; TRBD1 aligns across 10 bases. V lost 4 bases to trimming and J lost 1 base; unmatched junction nucleotides: 4. This CDR3 has 16 residues. CDR1 and CDR2 from the germline V gene are SGHKS and YYEKEE (reference sequence). As DNA, the CDR3 is TGTGCCAGCAGCCTCGGACAGGGGGGAACTAATGAAAAACTGTTTTTT. It yields the protein CASSLGQGGTNEKLFF. Full variable domain (outside the CDR3, taken from reference TRBV5-5 and TRBJ1-4): DAGVTQSPTHLIKTRGQQVTLRCSPISGHKSVSWYQQVLGQGPQFIFQYYEKEERGRGNFPDRFSARQFPNYSSELNVNALLLGDSALYLCASSLGQGGTNEKLFFGSGTQLSVL.

J is TRBJ1-1 and V is TRBV7-9; D remains ambiguous. The germline V and J ends were trimmed by 6 bases and 2 bases, with 10 bases remaining between them. Germline CDR1 reads SEHNR; CDR2 reads FQNEAQ (reference sequence). The CDR3 sequence is 13 residues long. The CDR3 nucleotides read TGTGCCAGCAGGGGCCCGATTAACACTGAAGCTTTCTTT. This encodes CASRGPINTEAFF.

This clone appeared a few times. The chain has TRBV27 and TRBJ2-2, with D possibly TRBD2 on 5 matching bases. The germline gives CDR1 MNHEY, CDR2 SMNVEV (reference sequence). This CDR3 is 13 amino acids long. Written as DNA, the CDR3 is TGTGGCCAGCAAGGAGGGAACACCGGGGAGCTGTTTTTT. Translation gives CGQQGGNTGELFF.